This T cell receptor beta chain was obtained from a study of cytomegalovirus exposure and HLA in healthy donors. CDR3 length: 19 residues. Trimming took 4 bases from V and 1 from J; bases not matched to a gene: 13. In germline, CDR1 is LGHNA, CDR2 YNFKEQ. PCR used 60 Vbeta primers and 13 Jbeta primers. Libraries were prepared by immunoSEQ multiplex PCR; TCRdb keeps only in-frame clonotypes and omits some of them. The sample has around 130,000 clones, over 75% seen once. Sequenced input: PBMCs. The chain joins TRBV4-2 to TRBJ2-6, with 7 bases aligning to TRBD1. This clonotype originated in a boy younger than 18 in good health and CMV-seronegative. The CDR3 sequence is CASSPRPGQTLSGANVLTF. In DNA form, the CDR3 reads TGTGCCAGCAGCCCACGTCCGGGACAGACGTTATCTGGGGCCAACGTCCTGACTTTC.